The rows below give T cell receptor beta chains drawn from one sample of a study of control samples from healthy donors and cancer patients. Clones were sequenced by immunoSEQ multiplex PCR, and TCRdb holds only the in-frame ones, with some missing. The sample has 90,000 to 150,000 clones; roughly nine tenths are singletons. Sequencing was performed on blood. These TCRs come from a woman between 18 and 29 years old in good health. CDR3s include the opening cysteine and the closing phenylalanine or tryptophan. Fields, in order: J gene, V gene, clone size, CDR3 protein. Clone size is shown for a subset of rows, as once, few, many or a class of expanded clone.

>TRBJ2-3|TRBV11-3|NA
CASSLDRVGEFSYTDTQYF
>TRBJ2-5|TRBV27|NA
CASSTLQDQETQYF
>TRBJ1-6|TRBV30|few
CALDRTGGSPLHF
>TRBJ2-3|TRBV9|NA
CASSVRGSSTDTQYF
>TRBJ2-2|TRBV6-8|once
CASSSGQARPTGELFF
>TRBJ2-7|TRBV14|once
CASSPLEKGTYEQYF
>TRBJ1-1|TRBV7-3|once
CASSLELNTEAFF
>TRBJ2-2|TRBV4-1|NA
CASSQAPNTGELFF
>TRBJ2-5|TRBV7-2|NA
CASSFRLVGSETQYF
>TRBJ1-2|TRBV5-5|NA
CASSLNLYGYTF
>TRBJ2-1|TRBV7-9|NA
CASSLGSSDEQFF
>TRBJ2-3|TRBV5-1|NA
CASSIPTHTDTQYF
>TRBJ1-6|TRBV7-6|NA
CASSPTGQNSPLHF
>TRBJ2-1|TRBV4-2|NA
CASSQVPGQGVNEQFF
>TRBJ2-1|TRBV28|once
CASSRTSLITYNEQFF
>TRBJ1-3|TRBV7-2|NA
CASSSLGGQGASGNTIYF
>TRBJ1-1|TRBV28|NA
CASSLINYTEAFF
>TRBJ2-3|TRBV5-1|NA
CASSQTIQIDTQYF
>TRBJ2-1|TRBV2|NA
CASSETSRGSYNEQFF
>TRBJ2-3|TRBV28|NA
CASSLSGGSTDTQYF
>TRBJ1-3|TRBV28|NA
CASIPGTAFSGNTIYF
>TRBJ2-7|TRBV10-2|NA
CASSEGASDTYEQYF
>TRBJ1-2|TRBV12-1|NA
CASSLHRGQKGYGYTF
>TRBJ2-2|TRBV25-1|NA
CASSGTSGGSGNTGELFF
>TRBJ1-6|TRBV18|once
CASSPRRQNNSPLHF
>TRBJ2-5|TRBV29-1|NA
CSASSGRHQETQYF
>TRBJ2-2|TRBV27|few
CASSPRVWAGELFF
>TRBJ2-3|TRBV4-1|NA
CASSQGGRGLTDTQYF
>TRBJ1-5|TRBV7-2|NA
CASSLQGPTIHSNQPQHF
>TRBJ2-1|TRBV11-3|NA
CASSFENEQFF
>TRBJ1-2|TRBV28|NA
CASSLGSSVSYTF
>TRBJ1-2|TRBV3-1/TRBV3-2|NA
CASSHPVDGYTF
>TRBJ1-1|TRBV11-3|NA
CASSDDRGQKRENTEAFF
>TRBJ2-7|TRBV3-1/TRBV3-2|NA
CASSPGAPLYEQYF
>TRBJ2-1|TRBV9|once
CASSVAGLATSYNEQFF
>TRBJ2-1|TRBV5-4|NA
CASSLNPEQYNEQFF